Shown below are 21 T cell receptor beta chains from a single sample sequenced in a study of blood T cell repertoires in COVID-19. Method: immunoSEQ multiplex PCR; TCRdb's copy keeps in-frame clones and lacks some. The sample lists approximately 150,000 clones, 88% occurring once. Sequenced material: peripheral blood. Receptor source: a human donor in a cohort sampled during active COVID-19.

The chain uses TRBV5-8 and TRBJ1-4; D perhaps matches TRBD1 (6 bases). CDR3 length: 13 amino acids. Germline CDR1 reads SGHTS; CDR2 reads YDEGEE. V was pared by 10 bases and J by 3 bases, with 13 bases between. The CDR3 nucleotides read TGTGCCCCCGGGGGGGCCCCTAATGAAAAACTGTTTTTT. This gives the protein CAPGGAPNEKLFF.

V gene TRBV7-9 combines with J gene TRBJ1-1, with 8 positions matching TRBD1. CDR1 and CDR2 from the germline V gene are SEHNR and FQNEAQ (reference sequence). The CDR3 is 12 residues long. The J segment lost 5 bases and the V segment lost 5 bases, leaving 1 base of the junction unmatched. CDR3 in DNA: TGTGCCAGCAGCCGGACAGGGACTGAAGCTTTCTTT. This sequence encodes CASSRTGTEAFF.

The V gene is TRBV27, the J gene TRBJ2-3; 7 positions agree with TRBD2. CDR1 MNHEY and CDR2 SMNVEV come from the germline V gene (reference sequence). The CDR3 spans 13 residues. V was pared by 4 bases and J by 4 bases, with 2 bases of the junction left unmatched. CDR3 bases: TGTGCCAGCAGTTGGGGGGGGGCAGATACGCAGTATTTT. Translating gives CASSWGGADTQYF.

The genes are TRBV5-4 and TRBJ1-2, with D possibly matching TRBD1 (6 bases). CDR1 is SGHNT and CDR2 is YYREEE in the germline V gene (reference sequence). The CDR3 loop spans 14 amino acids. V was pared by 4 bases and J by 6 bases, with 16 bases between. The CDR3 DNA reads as TGTGCCAGCAGCCTTCCGGGACAAAGGGATGGCTACACCTTC. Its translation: CASSLPGQRDGYTF. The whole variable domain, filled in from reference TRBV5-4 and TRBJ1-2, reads ETGVTQSPTHLIKTRGQQVTLRCSSQSGHNTVSWYQQALGQGPQFIFQYYREEENGRGNFPPRFSGLQFPNYSSELNVNALELDDSALYLCASSLPGQRDGYTFGSGTRLTVV.

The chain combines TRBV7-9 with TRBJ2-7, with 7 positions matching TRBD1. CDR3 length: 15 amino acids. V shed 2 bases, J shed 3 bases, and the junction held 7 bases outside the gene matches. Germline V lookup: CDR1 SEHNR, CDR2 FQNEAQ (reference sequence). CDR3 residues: CASSLISGTVYEQYF. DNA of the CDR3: TGTGCCAGCAGCTTAATCTCCGGGACAGTCTACGAGCAGTACTTC.

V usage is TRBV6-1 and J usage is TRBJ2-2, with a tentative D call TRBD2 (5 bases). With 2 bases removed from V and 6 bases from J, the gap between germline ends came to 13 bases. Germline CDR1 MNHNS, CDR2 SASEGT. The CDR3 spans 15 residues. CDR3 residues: CASSEQVEVPGELFF. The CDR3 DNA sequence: TGTGCCAGCAGTGAACAAGTGGAGGTGCCCGGGGAGCTGTTTTTT.

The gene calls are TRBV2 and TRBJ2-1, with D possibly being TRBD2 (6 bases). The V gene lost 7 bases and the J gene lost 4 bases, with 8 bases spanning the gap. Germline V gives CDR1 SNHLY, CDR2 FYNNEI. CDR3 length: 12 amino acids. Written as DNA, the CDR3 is TGTGCCAGCACCCGGGGGTACAATGAGCAGTTCTTC. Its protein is CASTRGYNEQFF.

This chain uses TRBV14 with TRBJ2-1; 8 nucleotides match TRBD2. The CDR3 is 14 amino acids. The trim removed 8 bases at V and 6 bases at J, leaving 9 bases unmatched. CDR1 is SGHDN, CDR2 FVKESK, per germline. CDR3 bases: TGTGCCAGCTGTTATTCCGGGGGGGCCAATGAGCAGTTCTTC. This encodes CASCYSGGANEQFF.

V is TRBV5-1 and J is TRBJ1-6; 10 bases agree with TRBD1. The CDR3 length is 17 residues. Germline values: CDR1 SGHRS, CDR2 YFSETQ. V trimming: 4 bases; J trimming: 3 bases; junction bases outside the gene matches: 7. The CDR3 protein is CASSPRDRGVYNSPLHF. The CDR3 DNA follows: TGCGCCAGCAGCCCAAGGGACAGGGGCGTCTATAATTCACCCCTCCACTTT.

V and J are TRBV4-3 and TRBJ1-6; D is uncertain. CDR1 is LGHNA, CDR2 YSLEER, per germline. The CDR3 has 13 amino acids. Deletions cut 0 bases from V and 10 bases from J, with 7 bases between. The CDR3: CASSQDAPSPLHF. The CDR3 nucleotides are TGCGCCAGCAGCCAAGATGCGCCATCACCCCTCCACTTT.

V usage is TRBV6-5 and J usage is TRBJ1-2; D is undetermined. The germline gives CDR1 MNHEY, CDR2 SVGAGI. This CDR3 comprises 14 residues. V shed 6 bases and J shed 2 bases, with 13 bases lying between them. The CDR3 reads CASSRNGLNYGYTF. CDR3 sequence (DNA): TGTGCCAGCAGCAGGAATGGGTTGAACTATGGCTACACCTTC.

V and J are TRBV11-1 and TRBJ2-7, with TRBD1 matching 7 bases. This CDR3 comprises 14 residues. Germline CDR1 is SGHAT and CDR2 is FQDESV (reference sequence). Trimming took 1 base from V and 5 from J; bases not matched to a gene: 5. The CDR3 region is CASSLVGGDHEQYF. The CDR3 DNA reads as TGTGCCAGCAGCTTAGTAGGGGGCGACCACGAGCAGTACTTC.

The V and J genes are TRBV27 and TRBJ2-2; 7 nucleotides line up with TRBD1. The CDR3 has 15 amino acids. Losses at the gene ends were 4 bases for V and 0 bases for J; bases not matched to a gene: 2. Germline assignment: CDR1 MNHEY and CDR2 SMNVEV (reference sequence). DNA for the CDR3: TGTGCCAGCAGTTGGGACAGCCCGAACACCGGGGAGCTGTTTTTT. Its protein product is CASSWDSPNTGELFF.

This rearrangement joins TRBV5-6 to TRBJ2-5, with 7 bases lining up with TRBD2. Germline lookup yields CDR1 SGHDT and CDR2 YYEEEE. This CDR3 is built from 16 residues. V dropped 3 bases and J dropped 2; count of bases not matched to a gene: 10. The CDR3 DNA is TGTGCCAGCAGCTCAGGCGGCAAAGCGGGGCAAGAGACCCAGTACTTC. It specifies CASSSGGKAGQETQYF.

The CDR3 DNA reads as TGTGCCAGCAAGAGGGCAAGTGAGCAGTACTTC. Its translation: CASKRASEQYF. This sequence joins TRBV6-5 and TRBJ2-7, with TRBD2 as a possible D gene (5 bases). The germline V and J ends were trimmed by 7 bases and 7 bases, with 11 bases remaining between them. This CDR3 spans 11 amino acids. CDR1 is MNHEY and CDR2 is SVGAGI in the germline V gene.

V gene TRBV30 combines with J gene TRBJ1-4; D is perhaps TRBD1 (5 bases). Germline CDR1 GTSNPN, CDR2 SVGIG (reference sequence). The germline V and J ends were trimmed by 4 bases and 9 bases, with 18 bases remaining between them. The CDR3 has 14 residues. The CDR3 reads CAWTRRRGIKKLFF. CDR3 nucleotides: TGTGCCTGGACCCGGAGGAGGGGAATTAAAAAACTGTTTTTT. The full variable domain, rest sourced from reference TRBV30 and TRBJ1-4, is SQTIHQWPATLVQPVGSPLSLECTVEGTSNPNLYWYRQAAGRGLQLLFYSVGIGQISSEVPQNLSASRPQDRQFILSSKKLLLSDSGFYLCAWTRRRGIKKLFFGSGTQLSVL.

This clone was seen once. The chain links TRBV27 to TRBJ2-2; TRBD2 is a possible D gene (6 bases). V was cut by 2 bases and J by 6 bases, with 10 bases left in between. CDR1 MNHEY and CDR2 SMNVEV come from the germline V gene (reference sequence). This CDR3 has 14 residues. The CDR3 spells CASSLPGEPGELFF. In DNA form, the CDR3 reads TGTGCCAGCAGTTTACCGGGAGAACCCGGGGAGCTGTTTTTT.

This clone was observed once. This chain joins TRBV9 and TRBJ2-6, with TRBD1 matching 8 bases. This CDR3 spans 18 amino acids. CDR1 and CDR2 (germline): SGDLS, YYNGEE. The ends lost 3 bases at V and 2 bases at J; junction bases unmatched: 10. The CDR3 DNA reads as TGTGCCAGCAGCGAACGGGGACAGGAGGTAGCTGGGGCCAACGTCCTGACTTTC. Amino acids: CASSERGQEVAGANVLTF. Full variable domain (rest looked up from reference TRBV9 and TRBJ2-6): DSGVTQTPKHLITATGQRVTLRCSPRSGDLSVYWYQQSLDQGLQFLIQYYNGEERAKGNILERFSAQQFPDLHSELNLSSLELGDSALYFCASSERGQEVAGANVLTFGAGSRLTVL.

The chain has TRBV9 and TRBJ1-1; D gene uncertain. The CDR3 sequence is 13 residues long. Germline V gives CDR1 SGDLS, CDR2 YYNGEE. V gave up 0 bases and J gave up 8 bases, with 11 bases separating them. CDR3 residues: CASSVDLGGEAFF. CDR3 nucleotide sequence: TGTGCCAGCAGCGTAGATCTGGGAGGAGAAGCTTTCTTT.

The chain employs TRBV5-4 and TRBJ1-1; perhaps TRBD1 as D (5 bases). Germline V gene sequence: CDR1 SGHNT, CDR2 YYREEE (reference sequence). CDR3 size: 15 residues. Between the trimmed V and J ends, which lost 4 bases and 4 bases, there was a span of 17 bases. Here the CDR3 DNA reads TGTGCCAGCAGCGTTTACTCCCAGGGAGGCACTGAAGCTTTCTTT. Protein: CASSVYSQGGTEAFF.

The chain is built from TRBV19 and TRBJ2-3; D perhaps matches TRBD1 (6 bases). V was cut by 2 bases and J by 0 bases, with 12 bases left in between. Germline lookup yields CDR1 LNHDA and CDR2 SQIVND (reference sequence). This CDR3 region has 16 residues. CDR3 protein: CASSIPGAPSTDTQYF. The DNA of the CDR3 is TGTGCCAGTAGTATACCAGGGGCCCCTAGCACAGATACGCAGTATTTT.